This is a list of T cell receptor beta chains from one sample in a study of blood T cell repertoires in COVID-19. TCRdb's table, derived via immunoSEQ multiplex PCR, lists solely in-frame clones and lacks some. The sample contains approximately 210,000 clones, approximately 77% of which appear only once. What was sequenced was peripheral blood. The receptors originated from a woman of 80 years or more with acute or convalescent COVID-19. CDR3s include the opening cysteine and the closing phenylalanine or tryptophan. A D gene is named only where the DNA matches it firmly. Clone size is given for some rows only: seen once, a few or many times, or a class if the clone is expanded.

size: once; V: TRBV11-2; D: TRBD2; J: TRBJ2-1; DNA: TGTGCCAGCAGCTTAGTGACTAGCGGGACAGACAATGAGCAGTTCTTC; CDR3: CASSLVTSGTDNEQFF
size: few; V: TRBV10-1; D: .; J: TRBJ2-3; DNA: TGCGCCAGCAGTGAAGCGGAGGGGAGGCGTTACACAGATACGCAGTATTTT; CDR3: CASSEAEGRRYTDTQYF
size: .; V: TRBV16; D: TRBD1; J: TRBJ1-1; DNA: TGTGCCAGCAGTCCTAACAGGGGGACGGCGAGCCCTGAAGCTTTCTTT; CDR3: CASSPNRGTASPEAFF
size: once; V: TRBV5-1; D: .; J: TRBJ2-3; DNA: TGCGCCAGCAGCTTCTTGGGGGCGGGAGATACGCAGTATTTT; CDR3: CASSFLGAGDTQYF
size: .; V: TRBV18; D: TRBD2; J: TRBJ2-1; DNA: TGTGCCAGCTCACCCCTGGGACTAGCGGGGAACAATGAGCAGTTCTTC; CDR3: CASSPLGLAGNNEQFF
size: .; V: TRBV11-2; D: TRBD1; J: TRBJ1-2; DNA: TGTGCCAGCAGCCTCCTACAGGGGAACTATGGCTACACCTTC; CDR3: CASSLLQGNYGYTF
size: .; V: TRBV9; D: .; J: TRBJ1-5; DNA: TGTGCCAGCAGCACAGGGCCCAATCAGCCCCAGCATTTT; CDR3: CASSTGPNQPQHF
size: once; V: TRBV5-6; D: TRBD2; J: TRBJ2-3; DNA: TGTGCCAGCAGCTTGGCCGCGGGAGTCGGCACAGATACGCAGTATTTT; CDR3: CASSLAAGVGTDTQYF
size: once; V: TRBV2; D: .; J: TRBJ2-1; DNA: TGTGCCAGCATCTTAGACAGATACAATGAGCAGTTCTTC; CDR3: CASILDRYNEQFF
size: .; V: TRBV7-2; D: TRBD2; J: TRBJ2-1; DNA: TGTGCCAGCAGCTTGTTTAGCGGGGCCCCTGCCTACAATGAGCAGTTCTTC; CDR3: CASSLFSGAPAYNEQFF
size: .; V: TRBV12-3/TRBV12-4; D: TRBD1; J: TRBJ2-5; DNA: TGTGCCAGCAGTCGGGACAGCCAAGAGACCCAGTACTTC; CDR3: CASSRDSQETQYF
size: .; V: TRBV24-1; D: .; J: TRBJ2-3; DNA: TGTGCCACCAGTGACTCCCAACAGGGCCCTAGCACAGATACGCAGTATTTT; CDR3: CATSDSQQGPSTDTQYF
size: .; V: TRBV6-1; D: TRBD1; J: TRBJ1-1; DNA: TGTGCCAGCAGTGAAGCGCGGACAGGGCCCAATATCTTT; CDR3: CASSEARTGPNIF
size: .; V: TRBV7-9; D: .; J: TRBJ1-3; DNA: TGTGCCAGCAGCTTCTGGACGGGAAACTCTGGAAACACCATATATTTT; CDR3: CASSFWTGNSGNTIYF
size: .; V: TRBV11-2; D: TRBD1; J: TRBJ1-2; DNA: TGTGCCAGCAGCTGGACAGGGTCCTCGAACTATGGCTACACCTTC; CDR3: CASSWTGSSNYGYTF
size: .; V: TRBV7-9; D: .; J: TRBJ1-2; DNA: TGTGCCAGCAGCTTAGCCGCAGGCCCGCAGGGCTACACCTTC; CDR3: CASSLAAGPQGYTF
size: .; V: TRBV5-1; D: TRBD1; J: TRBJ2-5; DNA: TGCGCCAGCAGCTTGGTCCCAGGGGGCGCGGGAGAGACCCAGTACTTC; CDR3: CASSLVPGGAGETQYF
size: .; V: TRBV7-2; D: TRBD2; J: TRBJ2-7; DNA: TGTGCCAGCAGCTCAGTCCTAGCGGGGACCTACGAGCAGTACTTC; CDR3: CASSSVLAGTYEQYF
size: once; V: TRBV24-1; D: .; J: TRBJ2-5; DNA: TGTGCCACCAGTGACCCTGCGGGGACCCAGTACTTC; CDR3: CATSDPAGTQYF
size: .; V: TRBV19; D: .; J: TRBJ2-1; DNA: TGTGCCAGTAGTAAGGAGGGCCGGTACAATGAGCAGTTCTTC; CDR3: CASSKEGRYNEQFF
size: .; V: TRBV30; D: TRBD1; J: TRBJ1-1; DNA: TGTGCCTGGAGATCTCAGGGGGCGCGAAGGAACACTGAAGCTTTCTTT; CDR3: CAWRSQGARRNTEAFF
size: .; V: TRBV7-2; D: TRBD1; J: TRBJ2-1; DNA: TGTGCCAGCAGCTTAATAGTGGGACAGGGCGTCAACGAACGGTTCTTC; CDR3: CASSLIVGQGVNERFF
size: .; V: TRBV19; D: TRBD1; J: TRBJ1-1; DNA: TGTGCCAGTAGTATATTTGACAGGGGAGGCACTGAAGCTTTCTTT; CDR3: CASSIFDRGGTEAFF
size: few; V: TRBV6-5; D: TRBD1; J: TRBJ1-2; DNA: TGTGCCAGCACCCCGGGACAGGACTATTATGGCTACACCTTC; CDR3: CASTPGQDYYGYTF
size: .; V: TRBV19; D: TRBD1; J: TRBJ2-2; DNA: TGTGTCATCCGGGACAGGGGGCTCACCGGGGAGCTGTTTTTT; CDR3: CVIRDRGLTGELFF
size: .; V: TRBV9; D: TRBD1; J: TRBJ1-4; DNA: TGTGCCAGCAGCGTAGGCTCGGGGACAGAAAATGAAAAACTGTTTTTT; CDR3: CASSVGSGTENEKLFF
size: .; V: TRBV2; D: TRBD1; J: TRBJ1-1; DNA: TGTGCCAGCAGGCCCGGGACAGCGAACACTGAAGCTTTCTTT; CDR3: CASRPGTANTEAFF
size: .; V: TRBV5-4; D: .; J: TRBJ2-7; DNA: TGTGCCAGCAGCTTGGAAAGTCAGGGAAATCGCGAGCAGTACTTC; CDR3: CASSLESQGNREQYF
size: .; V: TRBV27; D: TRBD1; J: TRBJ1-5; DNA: TGTGCCAGCAGCCGAACGGGACAGGGCTGGGTGCAGCCCCAGCATTTT; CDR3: CASSRTGQGWVQPQHF
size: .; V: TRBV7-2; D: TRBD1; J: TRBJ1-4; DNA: TGTGCCAGCAGCCAACAAGGGGGGACAGGGGGAGAAAAACTGTTTTTT; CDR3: CASSQQGGTGGEKLFF
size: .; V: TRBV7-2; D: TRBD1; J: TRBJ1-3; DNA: TGTGCCAGCAGCTTAGGGGACAGGTTATTCTCTGGAAACACCATATATTTT; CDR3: CASSLGDRLFSGNTIYF
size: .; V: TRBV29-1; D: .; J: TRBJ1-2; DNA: TGCAGCGTTGTTTCAGGAGGTGGCTACACCTTC; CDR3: CSVVSGGGYTF
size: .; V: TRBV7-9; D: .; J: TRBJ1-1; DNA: TGTGCCAGCAGCCGCACCAGGGTGAACACTGAAGCTTTCTTT; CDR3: CASSRTRVNTEAFF
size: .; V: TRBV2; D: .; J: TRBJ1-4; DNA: TGTGCCAGCAGGGTGGACACCACAAATGAAAAACTGTTTTTT; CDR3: CASRVDTTNEKLFF
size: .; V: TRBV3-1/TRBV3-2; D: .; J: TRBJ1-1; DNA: TGTGCCAGCAGCCAACGGCGGGGCGATAAAGCTTTCTTT; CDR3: CASSQRRGDKAFF
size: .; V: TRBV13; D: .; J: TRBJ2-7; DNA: TGTGCCAGCAGCTCCCAGAAGGGGGGACAGACTTGGCGTGAGCAGTACTTC; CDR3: CASSSQKGGQTWREQYF
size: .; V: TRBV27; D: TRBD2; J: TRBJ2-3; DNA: TGTGCCAGCAGTTTGCGGGGGGCTGAGGGCACAGATACGCAGTATTTT; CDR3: CASSLRGAEGTDTQYF
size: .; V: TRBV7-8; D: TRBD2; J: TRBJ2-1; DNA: TGTGCCAGCAGCTCCAGCGAGCGGGGGCGTGGAGGTGAGCAGTTCTTC; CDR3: CASSSSERGRGGEQFF
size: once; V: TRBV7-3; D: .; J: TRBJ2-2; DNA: TGTGCCAGCAGCTTACTTGGTGGGGCTAGTGAGCTGTTTTTT; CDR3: CASSLLGGASELFF
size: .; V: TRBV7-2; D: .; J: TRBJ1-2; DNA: TGTGCCAGCAGCTCGTCCTACGGGGTGGTGTATGGCTACACCTTC; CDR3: CASSSSYGVVYGYTF
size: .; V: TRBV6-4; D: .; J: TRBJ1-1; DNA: TGTGCCAGCACGCGCGTTACTGAAGCTTTCTTT; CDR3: CASTRVTEAFF
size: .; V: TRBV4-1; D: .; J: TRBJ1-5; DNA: TGCGCCAGCAGCCAAGAACTTACCACAGTCACACGGCCCCAGCATTTT; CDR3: CASSQELTTVTRPQHF
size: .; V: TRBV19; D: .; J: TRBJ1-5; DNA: TGTGCCAGTAGAGGGGTGGACGTGGGGAACCAGCCCCAGCATTTT; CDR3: CASRGVDVGNQPQHF
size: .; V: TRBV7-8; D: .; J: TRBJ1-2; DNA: TGTGCCAGCAGCTTAGCGTCGGAGTATGGCTACACCTTC; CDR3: CASSLASEYGYTF
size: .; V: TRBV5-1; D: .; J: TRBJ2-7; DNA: TGCGCCAGCAGCTTGAGTGAGACGGGCTACGAGCAGTACTTC; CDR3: CASSLSETGYEQYF
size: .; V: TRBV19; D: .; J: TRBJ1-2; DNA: TGTGCCAGTAGTATAGCCCCAGGGGATAACGGCTACACCTTC; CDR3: CASSIAPGDNGYTF
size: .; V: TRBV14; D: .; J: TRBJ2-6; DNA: TGTGCCAGCAGCCAAGAGGGGCGCCTCGGACGCTCTGGGGCCAACGTCCTGACTTTC; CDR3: CASSQEGRLGRSGANVLTF
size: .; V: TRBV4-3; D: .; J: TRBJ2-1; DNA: TGCGCCAGCAGCCAGGGACTGTGGAATGAGCAGTTCTTC; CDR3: CASSQGLWNEQFF
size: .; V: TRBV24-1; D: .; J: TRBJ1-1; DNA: TGTGCCACCAGTGTCGGGGTGGAGAACACTGAAGCTTTCTTT; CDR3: CATSVGVENTEAFF
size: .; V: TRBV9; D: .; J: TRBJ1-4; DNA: TGTGCCAGCAGTGAGGGATCAAATGAAAAACTGTTTTTT; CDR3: CASSEGSNEKLFF
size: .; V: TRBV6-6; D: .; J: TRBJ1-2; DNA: TGTGCCAGCAGTTACGGGGTCGGGGGTGAGGAGGGCTACACCTTC; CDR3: CASSYGVGGEEGYTF
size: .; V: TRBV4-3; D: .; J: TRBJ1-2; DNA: TGCGCCAGCAGCCCAATTCTAAACTATGGCTACACCTTC; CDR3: CASSPILNYGYTF
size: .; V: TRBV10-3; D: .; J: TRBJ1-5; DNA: TGTGCCATCAGCGACAGCAGCAATCAGCCCCAGCATTTT; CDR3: CAISDSSNQPQHF
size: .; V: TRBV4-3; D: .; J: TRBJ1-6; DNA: TGCGCCAGCAGCCAAGATCGGGAGTTGGGTGCTTCACCCCTCCACTTT; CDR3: CASSQDRELGASPLHF